The next 13 T cell receptor beta chains were all read from a single sample in a study of T-cell reconstitution after alpha-beta-depleted transplantation in children. Library preparation (for TCRbeta) was performed with unique molecular identifiers. TCRdb reprocessed the PCR reads with MiXCR, giving one entry per CDR3 protein. The sample holds about 420,000 distinct CDR3 sequences, roughly 17% seen once. The input for sequencing was PBMCs, mostly from graft donor cells, taken 360 days after TCRalphabeta/CD19-depleted stem cell transplant. These receptors were collected from a boy in the first two years of life who had a stem cell transplant for Wiskott-Aldrich syndrome, so the T cells may come from the graft donor.

The J gene is TRBJ2-7, the V gene TRBV4-3; 7 bases are a match to TRBD1. The trim removed 2 bases at V and 6 bases at J, leaving 7 bases unmatched. Germline CDR1 LGHNA, CDR2 YSLEER. CDR3 length: 14 residues. In DNA, the CDR3 is TGCGCCAGCAGCCAATTAGTGACAGGGACCGAGCAGTACTTC. This encodes CASSQLVTGTEQYF.

This clonotype came up many times. The chain employs TRBV7-9 and TRBJ1-1; D is uncertain. This CDR3 is 13 amino acids long. V was shortened by 5 bases and J by 1 base, with 8 bases between the two germline ends. Germline V gene sequence: CDR1 SEHNR, CDR2 FQNEAQ (reference sequence). CDR3 DNA sequence: TGTGCCAGCAGCCCCGCTTCGAACACTGAAGCTTTCTTT. Residues: CASSPASNTEAFF.

This clonotype was found many times. The chain recombines TRBV5-1 with TRBJ2-5; 8 bases fit TRBD1. The CDR3 covers 14 residues. Trimming removed 2 bases from V and 4 bases from J; junction bases left unmatched: 4. Looked up from germline, CDR1 is SGHRS and CDR2 is YFSETQ. Here the CDR3 reads CASSLRTGSETQYF. The CDR3, as DNA: TGCGCCAGCAGCTTAAGGACAGGGTCAGAGACCCAGTACTTC.

This sequence joins TRBV7-9 and TRBJ2-1; D remains unclear. CDR1 is SEHNR, CDR2 FQNEAQ, per germline (reference sequence). The CDR3 has 12 amino acids. V lost 2 bases, J lost 9 bases, and 8 bases lay in between. The CDR3 nucleotides read TGTGCCAGCAGCTTAAATTCTATTGAGCAGTTCTTC. It encodes CASSLNSIEQFF.

This clonotype was seen a few times. The genes are TRBV29-1 and TRBJ1-1; D is undetermined. Germline V lookup: CDR1 SQVTM, CDR2 ANQGSEA. The CDR3 length is 14 residues. CDR3 amino acids: CSALEASWNTEAFF. The CDR3 region has the DNA TGCAGTGCCCTCGAGGCCTCTTGGAACACTGAAGCTTTCTTT. Based on the CDR3 plus reference TRBV29-1 and TRBJ1-1, the full variable domain is SAVISQKPSRDICQRGTSLTIQCQVDSQVTMMFWYRQQPGQSLTLIATANQGSEATYESGFVIDKFPISRPNLTFSTLTVSNMSPEDSSIYLCSALEASWNTEAFFGQGTRLTVV.

This chain links TRBV10-1 with TRBJ2-2, with 9 nucleotides matching TRBD1. The junction had 14 bases not matched to a gene; V was cut back by 5 bases and J by 4 bases. The germline V gene encodes CDR1 WNHNN and CDR2 SYGVQD (reference sequence). The CDR3 totals 18 residues. The CDR3 region has the DNA TGCGCCAGCAGTCCAACAGGGGGCCCCTCGTCGGGCACCGGGGAGCTGTTTTTT. This sequence encodes CASSPTGGPSSGTGELFF.

The J gene is TRBJ2-7, the V gene TRBV5-1; D may match TRBD1 or TRBD2 (6 bases each). Germline assignment: CDR1 SGHRS and CDR2 YFSETQ. This CDR3 has 15 residues. Trimming stripped 4 bases from V and 0 bases from J, with 14 bases between. DNA of the CDR3: TGCGCCAGCAGCGGGTGGGGGGCGGTCTCCTACGAGCAGTACTTC. Encoded protein: CASSGWGAVSYEQYF.

This clonotype has a handful of counts. The gene calls are TRBV6-5 and TRBJ2-7; perhaps TRBD2 as D (6 bases). Per the germline V gene, CDR1 is MNHEY and CDR2 is SVGAGI. There are 13 residues in the CDR3. Between the trimmed V and J ends, which lost 6 bases and 1 base, there was a span of 10 bases. CDR3 coding DNA: TGTGCCAGCAGAAGGGGACTGTCCTACGAGCAGTACTTC. It is translated as CASRRGLSYEQYF.

The rearrangement uses TRBV5-1 and TRBJ2-7, with 7 nucleotides matching TRBD2. The junction had 10 bases not matched to a gene; V was cut back by 0 bases and J by 4 bases. Germline V gene data show CDR1 as SGHRS and CDR2 as YFSETQ. The CDR3 spans 16 residues. The CDR3 DNA is TGCGCCAGCAGCTTGGGTGCTAGCGGAGCATATTACGAGCAGTACTTC. It specifies CASSLGASGAYYEQYF.

This clonotype has only a few counts. V gene TRBV20-1 combines with J gene TRBJ2-3, with D tentatively TRBD2 (6 bases). V was clipped by 1 base and J by 4 bases, with 15 bases between them. Germline CDR1 reads DFQATT; CDR2 reads SNEGSKA (reference sequence). The CDR3 is 15 residues long. The CDR3 coding sequence is TGCAGTGCTAGAGGGTGGGCGGGACGGCCAGATACGCAGTATTTT. Its protein is CSARGWAGRPDTQYF.

The chain is built from TRBV20-1 and TRBJ2-2, with 11 bases that match TRBD2. Per the germline V gene, CDR1 is DFQATT and CDR2 is SNEGSKA (reference sequence). J gave up 2 bases and V 3 bases, and 5 bases lay outside the gene matches. This CDR3 has 16 residues. In DNA form, the CDR3 reads TGCAGTGCTAGTGCTAGCGGGGGGTTAAACACCGGGGAGCTGTTTTTT. As protein: CSASASGGLNTGELFF.

This clonotype was recorded at least ten times. The chain couples TRBV5-1 to TRBJ2-5; D is possibly TRBD2 (5 bases). The CDR3 consists of 14 residues. Germline V gene sequence: CDR1 SGHRS, CDR2 YFSETQ. V dropped 0 bases and J dropped 3 bases, with 9 bases sitting between them. CDR3 sequence: CASSLVTAEETQYF. As DNA, the CDR3 is TGCGCCAGCAGCTTGGTAACAGCGGAAGAGACCCAGTACTTC.

The chain has TRBV4-1 and TRBJ2-3, with TRBD1 matching over 8 bases. The CDR3 runs to 21 residues. The V gene end was trimmed by 0 bases and the J gene end by 0 bases; junction bases not matched to a gene: 17. CDR1 and CDR2 from the germline V gene are MGHRA and YSYEKL. The CDR3 sequence is CASSQEIWGTGPLPSTDTQYF. For the CDR3, the DNA is TGCGCCAGCAGCCAAGAGATTTGGGGGACAGGTCCCCTCCCTAGCACAGATACGCAGTATTTT.